The TCR beta chain under discussion was sequenced for a study of monozygotic twins with inflammatory bowel disease. Template switching introduced UMIs that contain a 6-nucleotide sample barcode. Following a re-call of the 5' RACE reads, TCRdb has one entry per CDR3 protein and lacks DNA. The listing records about 110,000 distinct CDR3 sequences. Germline V gene lookup returns CDR1 MNHNS and CDR2 SASEGT. The CDR3 consists of 15 residues. This sequence was found in a human donor with ulcerative colitis or Crohn's disease, or a healthy co-twin of an affected twin (not recorded which). The V and J genes are TRBV6-1 and TRBJ2-1; no DNA is available, so the TRBD1 call from TCRdb remains unchecked. The source material was blood. The CDR3 here is CASSPDRGLPNEQFF.